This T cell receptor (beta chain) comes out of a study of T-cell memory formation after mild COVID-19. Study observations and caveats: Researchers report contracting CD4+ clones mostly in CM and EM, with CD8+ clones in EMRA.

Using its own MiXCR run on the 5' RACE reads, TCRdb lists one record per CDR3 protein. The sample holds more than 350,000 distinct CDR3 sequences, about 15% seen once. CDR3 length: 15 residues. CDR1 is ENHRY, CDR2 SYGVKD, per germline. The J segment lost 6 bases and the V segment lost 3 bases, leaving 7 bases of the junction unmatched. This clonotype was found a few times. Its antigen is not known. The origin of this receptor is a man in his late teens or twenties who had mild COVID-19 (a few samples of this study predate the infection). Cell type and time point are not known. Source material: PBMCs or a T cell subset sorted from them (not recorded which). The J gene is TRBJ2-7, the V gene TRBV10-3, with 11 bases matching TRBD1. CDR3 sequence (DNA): TGTGCCATCAGTGACGTATGGACAGGGGGCGGCGAGCAGTACTTC. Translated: CAISDVWTGGGEQYF.